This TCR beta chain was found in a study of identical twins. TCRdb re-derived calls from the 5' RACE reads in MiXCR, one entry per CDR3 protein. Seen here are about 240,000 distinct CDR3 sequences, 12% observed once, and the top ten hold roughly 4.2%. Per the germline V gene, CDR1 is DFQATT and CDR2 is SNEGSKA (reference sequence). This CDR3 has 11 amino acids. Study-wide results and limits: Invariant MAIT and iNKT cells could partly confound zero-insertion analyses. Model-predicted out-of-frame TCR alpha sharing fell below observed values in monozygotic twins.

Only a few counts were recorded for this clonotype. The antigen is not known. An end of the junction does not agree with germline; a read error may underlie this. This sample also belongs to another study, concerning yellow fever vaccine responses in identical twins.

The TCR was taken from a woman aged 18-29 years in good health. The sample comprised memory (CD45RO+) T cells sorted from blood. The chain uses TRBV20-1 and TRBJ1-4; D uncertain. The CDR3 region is CSAGENEKLFF. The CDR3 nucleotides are TGCAGTGCTGGAGAGAATGAAAAACTGTTTTTT.